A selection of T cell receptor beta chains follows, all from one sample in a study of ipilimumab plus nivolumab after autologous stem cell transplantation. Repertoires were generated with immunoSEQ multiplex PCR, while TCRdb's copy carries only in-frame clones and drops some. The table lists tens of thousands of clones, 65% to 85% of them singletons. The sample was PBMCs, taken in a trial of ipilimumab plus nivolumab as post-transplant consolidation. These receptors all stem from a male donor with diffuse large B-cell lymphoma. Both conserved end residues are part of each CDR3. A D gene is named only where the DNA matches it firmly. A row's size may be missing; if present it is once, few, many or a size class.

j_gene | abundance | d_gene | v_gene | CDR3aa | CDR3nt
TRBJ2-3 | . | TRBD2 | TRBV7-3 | CASSSSGDTDTQYF | TGTGCCAGCAGTTCTAGCGGGGACACAGATACGCAGTATTTT
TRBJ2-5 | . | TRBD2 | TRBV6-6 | CASSRTSGEETQYF | TGTGCCAGCAGTCGGACTAGCGGGGAAGAGACCCAGTACTTC
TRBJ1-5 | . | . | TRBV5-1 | CASSLGDPGRINQPQHF | TGCGCCAGCAGCCTTGGCGATCCAGGACGGATTAATCAGCCCCAGCATTTT
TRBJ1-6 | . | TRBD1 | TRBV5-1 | CASRDRGGSFNNSPLHF | TGCGCCAGCAGGGACAGGGGCGGATCATTCAATAATTCACCCCTCCACTTT
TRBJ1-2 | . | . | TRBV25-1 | CASSENRDGYTF | TGTGCCAGCAGTGAAAACAGGGATGGCTACACCTTC
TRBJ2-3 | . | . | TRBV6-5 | CASSFHPGGGTDTQYF | TGTGCCAGCAGTTTCCATCCGGGGGGCGGCACAGATACGCAGTATTTT
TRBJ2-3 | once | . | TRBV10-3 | CAIMGGGRNTDTQYF | TGTGCCATCATGGGCGGGGGCCGGAACACAGATACGCAGTATTTT
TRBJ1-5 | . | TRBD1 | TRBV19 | CASSTLGTGSNQPQHF | TGTGCCAGTAGCACTTTGGGGACAGGGAGCAATCAGCCCCAGCATTTT
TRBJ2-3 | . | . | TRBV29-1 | CSVEVAGPADTQYF | TGCAGCGTTGAAGTGGCAGGCCCTGCAGATACGCAGTATTTT
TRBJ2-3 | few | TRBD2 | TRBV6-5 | CASSSQAGGVDTQYF | TGTGCCAGCAGCTCCCAGGCGGGGGGGGTAGATACGCAGTATTTT
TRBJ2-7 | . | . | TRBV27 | CASSRADASYEQYF | TGTGCCAGCAGCCGGGCGGATGCCTCCTACGAGCAGTACTTC
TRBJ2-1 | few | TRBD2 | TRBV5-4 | CASSDGASGGYNEQFF | TGTGCCAGCAGCGATGGCGCTAGCGGGGGATACAATGAGCAGTTCTTC
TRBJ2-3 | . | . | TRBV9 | CASSPKTDTTQYF | TGTGCCAGCAGCCCGAAGACCGACACTACGCAGTATTTT
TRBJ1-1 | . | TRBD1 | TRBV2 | CASSEDPGGDAFF | TGTGCCAGCAGTGAAGATCCAGGGGGCGATGCTTTCTTT
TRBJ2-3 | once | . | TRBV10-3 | CAIIQDPSVGTQYF | TGTGCCATCATACAGGACCCTTCAGTGGGCACGCAGTATTTT
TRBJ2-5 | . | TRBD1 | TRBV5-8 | CASRLGQGETQYF | TGTGCCAGCAGACTGGGACAGGGAGAGACCCAGTACTTC
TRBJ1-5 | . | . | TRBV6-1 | CASSENRGVQPQHF | TGTGCCAGCAGTGAAAACCGGGGGGTACAGCCCCAGCATTTT
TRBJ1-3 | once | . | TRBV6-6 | CASSYGTSGNTIYF | TGTGCCAGCAGTTACGGGACGTCTGGAAACACCATATATTTT
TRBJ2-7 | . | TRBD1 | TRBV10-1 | CASSESGTGDNGYEQYF | TGCGCCAGCAGTGAGTCCGGGACAGGGGATAATGGCTACGAGCAGTACTTC
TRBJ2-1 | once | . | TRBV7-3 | CASSLGHRGSSYNEQFF | TGTGCCAGCAGCTTAGGTCATCGGGGTAGCTCCTACAATGAGCAGTTCTTC
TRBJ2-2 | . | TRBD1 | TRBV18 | CASSEGQGPTGELFF | TGTGCCAGCTCAGAGGGACAGGGCCCCACCGGGGAGCTGTTTTTT
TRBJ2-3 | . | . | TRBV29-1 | CSALATDTQYF | TGCAGCGCCCTGGCTACAGATACGCAGTATTTT
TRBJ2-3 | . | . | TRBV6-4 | CASSDSAGYTQYF | TGTGCCAGCAGTGACTCTGCGGGGTACACGCAGTATTTT
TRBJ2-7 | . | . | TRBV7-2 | CASSPSIGGGDEQYF | TGTGCCAGCAGCCCGTCAATCGGCGGAGGGGACGAGCAGTACTTC
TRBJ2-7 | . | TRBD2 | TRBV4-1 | CASSQLAGGRRDEQYF | TGCGCCAGCAGCCAGCTAGCGGGGGGCCGGAGAGACGAGCAGTACTTC
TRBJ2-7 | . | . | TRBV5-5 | CASSFGQQETYEQYF | TGTGCCAGCAGCTTTGGGCAGCAAGAGACCTACGAGCAGTACTTC
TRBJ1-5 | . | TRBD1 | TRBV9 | CASSPGQGFQPQHF | TGTGCCAGCAGCCCCGGACAGGGTTTTCAGCCCCAGCATTTT
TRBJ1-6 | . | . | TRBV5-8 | CASNRLTGPVSPLHF | TGTGCCAGCAACCGTCTGACAGGTCCTGTGTCACCCCTCCACTTT
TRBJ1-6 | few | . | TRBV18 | CASSPTEGLPLHF | TGTGCCAGCTCCCCAACAGAGGGGCTCCCCCTCCACTTT